Presented here are 23 T cell receptor beta chains from one specimen sequenced in a study of cytomegalovirus exposure and HLA in healthy donors. Primers: 60 Vbeta forward and 13 Jbeta reverse. Assay used: immunoSEQ multiplex PCR; TCRdb lists only in-frame clones, some missing. The top ten hold around 4.1% of the sample, which has some 120,000 clones, about 70% seen once. Sequences were obtained from PBMCs. These receptors all stem from a middle-aged woman in good health and CMV-seronegative.

The chain couples TRBV29-1 to TRBJ1-4; no reliable D call. Trimming took 0 bases from V and 8 from J, leaving 13 bases between them. Germline V CDR1 and CDR2: SQVTM, ANQGSEA. The CDR3 is 14 residues long. The CDR3 sequence: CSVEDPVGREKLFF. CDR3 DNA: TGCAGCGTTGAAGACCCCGTTGGGAGGGAAAAACTGTTTTTT.

The chain combines TRBV19 with TRBJ2-7, with D unclear. Per the germline V gene, CDR1 is LNHDA and CDR2 is SQIVND (reference sequence). This CDR3 spans 15 amino acids. Deletions cut 4 bases from V and 4 bases from J, with 17 bases between. CDR3 loop: CASSTSGAGYYEQYF. In DNA, the CDR3 is TGTGCCAGTAGTACCTCCGGTGCAGGATATTACGAGCAGTACTTC.

Points on this clone: A junction end diverges from the germline sequence, so it may reflect a read error. This chain connects TRBV7-9 to TRBJ2-7, with D possibly being TRBD1 (6 bases). The CDR3 contains 14 residues. From germline, CDR1 is SEHNR and CDR2 FQNEAQ (reference sequence). CDR3 sequence: CSSSFATGRYEQYF. DNA of the CDR3: TGTTCCAGCAGCTTCGCGACAGGACGCTACGAGCAGTACTTC.

The rearrangement uses TRBV7-2 and TRBJ2-3, with 10 bases fitting TRBD2. The germline V gene encodes CDR1 SGHTA and CDR2 FQGNSA. V was pared by 0 bases and J by 10 bases, with 1 base of the junction left unmatched. The CDR3 runs to 13 residues. CDR3 sequence: CASSLAAGGPQYF. CDR3 coding DNA: TGTGCCAGCAGCTTAGCAGCGGGGGGGCCGCAGTATTTT. Full variable domain (remainder filled in from reference TRBV7-2 and TRBJ2-3): GAGVSQSPSNKVTEKGKDVELRCDPISGHTALYWYRQSLGQGLEFLIYFQGNSAPDKSGLPSDRFSAERTGGSVSTLTIQRTQQEDSAVYLCASSLAAGGPQYFGPGTRLTVL.

This chain links TRBV5-4 with TRBJ1-2; 7 nucleotides match TRBD1. The V segment lost 4 bases and the J segment 6 bases; nucleotides outside the gene matches: 9. CDR1 is SGHNT, CDR2 YYREEE, per germline (reference sequence). The CDR3 length is 14 residues. The CDR3 spells CASSTKTGNNGYTF. In nucleotides, the CDR3 is TGTGCCAGCAGCACAAAGACAGGGAACAATGGCTACACCTTC.

CDR3 coding DNA: TGTGCCAGCAGGCAGACTAGCGGGCCTACAGATACGCAGTATTTT. This translates into CASRQTSGPTDTQYF. The V gene is TRBV2, the J gene TRBJ2-3; 10 nucleotides match TRBD2. Germline V gives CDR1 SNHLY, CDR2 FYNNEI. The CDR3 has 15 amino acids. The junction had 6 bases not matched to a gene; V was cut back by 6 bases and J by 3 bases.

This clone has only a few counts. This chain joins TRBV7-3 and TRBJ2-7, with TRBD2 identical over 7 bases. The germline V gene encodes CDR1 SGHTA and CDR2 FQGTGA. This CDR3 contains 14 residues. Trimming took 5 bases from V and 2 from J; bases not matched to a gene: 6. This chain's CDR3 is CASSPQAGTYEQYF. The CDR3 nucleotides read TGTGCCAGCAGCCCTCAAGCGGGAACCTACGAGCAGTACTTC.

This clone was observed a few times. This chain connects TRBV30 to TRBJ2-3, with 8 bases fitting TRBD2. The CDR3 runs 14 residues. V gave up 2 bases and J gave up 7 bases; unmatched junction bases: 8. Per the germline V gene, CDR1 is GTSNPN and CDR2 is SVGIG (reference sequence). The CDR3 DNA follows: TGTGCCTGGAGTAAAAGCGGGAGATGGAATACGCAGTATTTT. It codes for CAWSKSGRWNTQYF.

The chain has TRBV11-1 and TRBJ2-3; TRBD2 agrees at 12 bases. The trim removed 5 bases at V and 8 bases at J, leaving 5 bases unmatched. The CDR3 sequence is 14 residues long. The germline V gene encodes CDR1 SGHAT and CDR2 FQDESV (reference sequence). The CDR3 protein is CASSQLAGGTTQYF. Here the CDR3 DNA reads TGTGCCAGCAGCCAACTAGCGGGAGGAACTACGCAGTATTTT.

This chain uses TRBV4-1 with TRBJ1-2, with D perhaps matching TRBD1 (6 bases). Germline V CDR1 and CDR2: MGHRA, YSYEKL. There are 16 residues in the CDR3. Between the trimmed V and J ends, which lost 0 bases and 7 bases, there was a span of 18 bases. In nucleotides, the CDR3 is TGCGCCAGCAGCCAAGATCTTACAGGGCGCTTTGGTGGCTACACCTTC. This gives the protein CASSQDLTGRFGGYTF.

This chain links TRBV28 with TRBJ1-1; TRBD1 might be the D (6 bases). Looked up from germline, CDR1 is MDHEN and CDR2 is SYDVKM. V lost 8 bases and J lost 4, with 20 bases in between. There are 15 residues in the CDR3. The CDR3 reads CASYGAGVSGTEAFF. The CDR3 DNA reads as TGTGCCAGCTATGGGGCAGGGGTTTCGGGCACTGAAGCTTTCTTT.

The CDR3 loop is CASQGTGGGTQYF. Written as DNA, the CDR3 is TGTGCCAGCCAAGGAACGGGAGGCGGTACGCAGTATTTT. The chain carries TRBV19 and TRBJ2-3; 7 bases line up with TRBD2. The CDR3 length is 13 residues. Germline trimming cut 9 bases from V and 8 bases from J; bases unmatched to any gene: 11. CDR1 and CDR2 (germline): LNHDA, SQIVND (reference sequence). Variable domain in full (rest from reference TRBV19 and TRBJ2-3): DGGITQSPKYLFRKEGQNVTLSCEQNLNHDAMYWYRQDPGQGLRLIYYSQIVNDFQKGDIAEGYSVSREKKESFPLTVTSAQKNPTAFYLCASQGTGGGTQYFGPGTRLTVL.

The chain recombines TRBV6-1 with TRBJ1-2; TRBD1 agrees at 9 bases. After removal of 3 bases from V and 5 bases from J, the junction contained 7 bases not matched to a gene. CDR3 length equals 15 residues. The germline V gene has CDR1 MNHNS and CDR2 SASEGT. The DNA for the CDR3 is TGTGCCAGCAGTGAGGCACAGGGGGCAGGGTATGGCTACACCTTC. It encodes CASSEAQGAGYGYTF.

The chain has TRBV6-5 and TRBJ1-2; 8 nucleotides match TRBD1. Germline CDR1 is MNHEY and CDR2 is SVGAGI. With V trimmed by 4 bases and J by 1 base, 5 bases remained unmatched. This CDR3 is built from 15 residues. CDR3 in DNA: TGTGCCAGCAGTTCGCTACAGGGGGGTAACTATGGCTACACCTTC. Translating gives CASSSLQGGNYGYTF.

The table lists this clone with a count of one. The chain has TRBV5-4 and TRBJ2-1; TRBD2 is a possible D gene (6 bases). Germline-derived CDR1 and CDR2 are SGHNT and YYREEE (reference sequence). Trimming cost V 0 bases and J 1 base, with 11 bases left between them. The CDR3 runs to 16 residues. The CDR3 protein is CASSLAGGSSYNEQFF. The CDR3 DNA reads TGTGCCAGCAGCTTGGCCGGGGGATCTTCCTACAATGAGCAGTTCTTC.

This clone was detected once. This chain joins TRBV7-2 and TRBJ1-1; no clear D. From germline, CDR1 is SGHTA and CDR2 FQGNSA. The CDR3 covers 13 residues. V gave up 6 bases and J gave up 1 base, with 9 bases separating them. CDR3 protein: CASRTQKNTEAFF. The CDR3 coding sequence is TGTGCCAGCAGAACCCAGAAGAACACTGAAGCTTTCTTT.

The chain uses TRBV5-4 and TRBJ2-5, with TRBD2 identical over 8 bases. CDR3 length: 14 amino acids. V lost 4 bases and J lost 4; bases outside the gene matches: 6. The V gene's germline CDR1 is SGHNT and CDR2 YYREEE (reference sequence). CDR3 in amino acids: CASSPAGGGETQYF. Written as DNA, the CDR3 is TGTGCCAGCAGCCCCGCGGGGGGCGGAGAGACCCAGTACTTC.

V gene TRBV21-1 combines with J gene TRBJ1-3; TRBD1 is taken as the D call from the table, unchecked against the DNA. TRBV21-1 is recorded as a pseudogene. This CDR3 spans 16 amino acids. The CDR3, as DNA: TGTGCCAGCAGCAAGTACAGGGGGCGAGGAGGAAACACCATATATTTT. Translating gives CASSKYRGRGGNTIYF.

On this clone: The identical CDR3 is also encoded by other nucleotide sequences in the sample. The chain couples TRBV18 to TRBJ2-1; no clear D gene. The length of the CDR3 is 14 residues. The V end lost 3 bases, the J end lost 5 bases, and 11 bases lay between the germline ends. Germline CDR1 reads KGHSH; CDR2 reads LQKENI. The CDR3 sequence: CASSPTPADNEQFF. The CDR3 DNA reads TGTGCCAGCTCACCGACTCCAGCAGACAATGAGCAGTTCTTC.

This chain uses TRBV6-5 with TRBJ1-2; 7 positions match TRBD1. CDR1 MNHEY and CDR2 SVGAGI come from the germline V gene. With V trimmed by 5 bases and J by 4 bases, 7 bases remained unmatched. This CDR3 has 14 amino acids. The CDR3 spells CASSPQGVAYGYTF. CDR3 nucleotide sequence: TGTGCCAGCAGTCCTCAGGGGGTGGCCTATGGCTACACCTTC.

The chain has TRBV9 and TRBJ1-2; tentatively, D is TRBD1 (6 bases). Germline CDR1 reads SGDLS; CDR2 reads YYNGEE. V was cut by 0 bases and J by 3 bases, with 15 bases left in between. The CDR3 is 16 residues long. The CDR3 protein is CASSVDPTGEDYGYTF. CDR3 DNA sequence: TGTGCCAGCAGCGTAGATCCGACAGGAGAAGACTATGGCTACACCTTC.

This clone was detected a few times. This sample also contains other DNA sequences that code for the same CDR3. The chain links TRBV19 to TRBJ1-3; TRBD1 might be the D (5 bases). The germline V gene has CDR1 LNHDA and CDR2 SQIVND (reference sequence). This CDR3 spans 14 amino acids. Trimming pared 1 base from V and 3 bases from J, leaving 7 bases between. The CDR3 nucleotides read TGTGCCAGTAGTATAGGCACAGGTGGAAACACCATATATTTT. Translation gives CASSIGTGGNTIYF.

The chain links TRBV5-4 to TRBJ2-1; TRBD1 agrees at 7 bases. Germline values: CDR1 SGHNT, CDR2 YYREEE (reference sequence). Trimming took 4 bases from V and 12 from J; bases not matched to a gene: 13. The CDR3 is 14 amino acids. CDR3 DNA: TGTGCCAGCAGCCCCGGGACAGACAAGATAACGCAGTTCTTC. Amino acids: CASSPGTDKITQFF. Filled out from reference TRBV5-4 and TRBJ2-1, the complete variable domain reads ETGVTQSPTHLIKTRGQQVTLRCSSQSGHNTVSWYQQALGQGPQFIFQYYREEENGRGNFPPRFSGLQFPNYSSELNVNALELDDSALYLCASSPGTDKITQFFGPGTRLTVL.